What follows is one T cell receptor beta chain and its context. It lacks a known antigen. It has no much larger one-base neighbor in the sample; base qualities were not kept. This sample was included in a study of cytomegalovirus exposure and HLA in healthy donors (dated by TCRdb to the late 2010s). In the study overall: An earlier analysis of roughly 570 of the donors reported approximately 280 Gb of sequence data and 100 million to 120 million unique TCR beta sequences obtained from about 179 million T cells. About 300 gigabases of sequencing data and approximately 92 million unique TCR sequences made up an early release that covered several hundred HLA-typed donors. Among the approximately 400 genotyped donors, about 85% belonged to the genetic ancestry cluster associated with self-reported Caucasian donors. The study aimed to test whether cataloging public T cell receptors could reveal signatures of past pathogen exposure. The study profiled the T cell repertoires of 666 subjects by immunosequencing and related them to cytomegalovirus serostatus. A separate validation cohort of 100 to 150 different subjects was used in addition to the 666-subject first cohort. To predict cytomegalovirus infection status, the study combined high-throughput TCR immunosequencing, statistical association of individual TCRs with disease status, and machine learning. A later analysis re-analyzed previously published TCR beta repertoires from 600 to 850 donors and added high-resolution HLA genotyping to study TCR occurrence patterns. The later analysis used no new phenotypic data to find candidate immune exposures, relying instead on TCR beta sequences and their occurrence across donors. To decide whether each TCR beta V gene segment behaved as functional or pseudogenic, an earlier analysis of some 600 of the donors relied on high-throughput TCR beta sequencing. Donor age, sex, ethnicity and CMV serostatus were collected together with the repertoire data. In a later genetic analysis, genome-wide SNP genotypes for about 65% of the roughly 670 donors were used, and that subset was treated as a discovery cohort. All discovery cohort repertoires had been generated on a single sequencing platform. Class I and class II HLA loci were covered by the typing at four-digit resolution. Typing coverage varied by locus: about 620-640 donors for A, B, C, DRB1 and DQB1; 522 for DQA1; more than 600 for DPA1; approximately 490 for DPB1. Several DR-DQ haplotypes were treated as single units for association and clustering because of strong linkage in the cohort. On average, approximately 250,000 unique TCR beta nucleotide sequences were sequenced per donor among a few hundred genotyped donors of the cohort, with roughly 18% of those sequences being non-productive. Points the paper makes about the study in general: The classifier was reported to diagnose cytomegalovirus status with high specificity and sensitivity in both the original and validation cohorts. According to the authors, the approach could potentially be generalized to other disease states and immunological phenotypes. This cohort had only TCR beta chains sequenced, and the lack of alpha or paired-chain data limited which features could be detected. Linkage disequilibrium might explain the correlated functional status among segregating V segments, but an unknown experimental factor could not be ruled out. When HLA alleles, especially DR and DQ, strongly co-occurred, attributing TCR associations to individual alleles was difficult. A further reported finding was that TCR beta sequences accurately predicted the HLA-A and HLA-B alleles for most subjects in the first cohort. While some public TCRs were present in many individuals, most TCR sequences turned up only very rarely across donors. Compared with the roughly 710-donor mean, donors in an Asian-associated ancestry cluster had fewer N-insertions in productive TCRs, according to a later genetic analysis. Several of the top co-occurrence clusters appeared to be linked to parvovirus B19, influenza, CMV and Epstein-Barr virus, according to a later analysis. CMV serostatus was the only immune exposure information available for the cohort. Because some donors lacked HLA typing at each locus, the association tests relied only on the typed subset. In a later genetic analysis, a missense DCLRE1C variant was associated with V-gene and J-gene trimming of TCR beta chains, and the association was replicated in an independent cohort. In a later analysis, HLA-associated TCR beta chains showed more clonal expansion and lower generation probabilities than non-associated chains that were equally common. In a later analysis, the rate of TCR association differed among HLA loci, with DRB1 alleles having the most associated TCRs and HLA-C alleles having the fewest. In the study, approximately 160 TCR beta chains were listed as associated with cytomegalovirus. Over 15 rarely observed V segments, including chromosome 9 orphons, were excluded from the earlier analysis of approximately 600 of the donors because counts were too low. Because the 87-base-pair reads could not distinguish some IMGT-functional V segments, including TRBV6-2 and TRBV6-3, those segments were excluded. In vitro tests confirmed that a few of the cytomegalovirus-associated TCR beta chains recognize cytomegalovirus antigens. Broadly in line with IMGT annotations, most TCR beta V segments showed up in productive rearrangements about 87% or about 30% of the time in an earlier analysis of several hundred of the donors. Specific HLA alleles were associated with over 15,000 TCR beta sequences at a false discovery rate of 0.05 in a later analysis. According to a later analysis, most CMV-associated TCR beta chains appeared to be HLA-restricted, and the HLA associations seemed to be driven largely by CMV exposure. The presence/absence analyses assumed that sequencing depth was roughly uniform across donors, and that assumption may not be true. A cluster of highly shared sequence variants was judged likely to represent a technical artifact of the sequencing pipeline.

The cohort consisted of more than 650 healthy bone marrow donors. At the time of sampling, all cohort members were nominally healthy, though unrecorded immune exposures were likely present. The donor was CMV seronegative and belonged to the group of around 350 seronegative cohort members. A peripheral blood sample was collected from each donor, and TCR beta sequencing was performed on peripheral blood mononuclear cells. The Qiagen DNeasy Blood Extraction Kit was used to extract genomic DNA from the blood cell samples. Library construction relied on the immunoSEQ multiplex PCR assay. A mixture of 60 forward primers for TCR Vbeta segments and 13 reverse primers for TCR Jbeta segments was used in the multiplex PCR. The CDR3 region of rearranged TCR beta genes was amplified from genomic DNA by a multiplex PCR assay. Amplified TCR beta libraries were sequenced as 87-base-pair reads on the Illumina HiSeq System. From the authors' description of their analysis: A later analysis tallied 70 million to 100 million unique TCR beta chains across the 700 or so repertoires, and about 12 million of those chains were shared by two or more donors. Raw reads were error-corrected and collapsed into unique sequences by a nearest-neighbor algorithm in which closely related sequences were merged to remove PCR and sequencing errors. To assign V, D and J gene segments, CDR3 sequences were aligned to IMGT reference sequences. Each retained sequence needed at least a six-nucleotide match to both a V gene segment and a J gene segment. A rearrangement counted as productive if the CDR3 had no stop codons and remained in frame with V and J, and every other rearrangement counted as non-productive. Following IMGT convention, CDR3 was defined as the stretch from the second conserved V-encoded cysteine to the conserved J-encoded phenylalanine. The earlier analysis of about 560 of the donors excluded any sequence lacking an unambiguous match to a single V gene segment. In an earlier analysis of 450 to 700 of the donors, V segments were called functional above 56.7% productive rearrangements and were called segregating when the between-donor standard deviation exceeded 5%. To diagnose cytomegalovirus status from the catalog of TCR beta chain sequences, a statistical classification framework was built. V and J gene assignment, in a later analysis, came from comparing TCR nucleotide sequences with IMGT/GENE-DB human TR gene sequences. A later analysis assigned CDR3 sequences and most-parsimonious VDJ recombination scenarios with the TCRdist pipeline. A later analysis defined each TCR beta chain by its CDR3 amino acid sequence plus V-gene family, and excluded reads lacking a unique V-gene family. As a way to deal with suspected cross-contamination and a sequencing artifact, a later analysis dropped roughly 620 nucleotide sequences that were highly shared and had low generation probability. In a later analysis, a clonal expansion index was calculated for each public chain from normalized within-repertoire ranks of inferred template counts. A later analysis computed generation probabilities with a VDJ recombination model fitted to out-of-frame rearrangements, and checked the results against IGoR. In a later analysis, hypergeometric tests were used to score TCR-TCR, TCR-HLA and TCR-CMV co-occurrence, with a repertoire-size bias correction applied to TCR pairs. A later analysis estimated false discovery rates by permuting HLA or CMV assignments 20 times. In a later analysis, co-occurring TCRs were grouped using DBSCAN, and TCRdist sequence similarity was added for clustering within HLA-allele-positive subsets. For co-occurrence clustering, repertoires with fewer than 30,000 or more than 120,000 public chains were excluded, along with five repertoires with anomalous nucleotide sharing. This immuneACCESS table, as held by TCRdb, lists in-frame sequences with V and J called but not all clones. Of the missing ones, under half trace to an unresolved V gene in checked studies; the others have no known cause. V and J calls and clone size are as listed in that table; D and trimming were resolved from the DNA. This sample gives some 200,000 clones in total; 80% of them show up just once. Of the sample, about 0.64% is held by the ten largest clones.

From the germline V gene, CDR1 is LGHNA and CDR2 is YNFKEQ. Including cysteine and phenylalanine, the CDR3 has 15 amino acids. The sequence is cut down to CDR3 DNA, 45 bases in frame from base 1. V trim: 0 bases; J trim: 5 bases; unmatched bases: 3. The sample comprised PBMCs. The receptor chain draws on TRBV4-2 and TRBJ2-2, and TRBD2 matches 7 of the central bases. The TCR comes from a boy between 10 and 17 years old in good health and CMV-seronegative. The DNA sequence follows: TGTGCCAGCAGCCAAGACAGGCGGGGGACCGGGGAGCTGTTTTTT. It translates to CASSQDRRGTGELFF.